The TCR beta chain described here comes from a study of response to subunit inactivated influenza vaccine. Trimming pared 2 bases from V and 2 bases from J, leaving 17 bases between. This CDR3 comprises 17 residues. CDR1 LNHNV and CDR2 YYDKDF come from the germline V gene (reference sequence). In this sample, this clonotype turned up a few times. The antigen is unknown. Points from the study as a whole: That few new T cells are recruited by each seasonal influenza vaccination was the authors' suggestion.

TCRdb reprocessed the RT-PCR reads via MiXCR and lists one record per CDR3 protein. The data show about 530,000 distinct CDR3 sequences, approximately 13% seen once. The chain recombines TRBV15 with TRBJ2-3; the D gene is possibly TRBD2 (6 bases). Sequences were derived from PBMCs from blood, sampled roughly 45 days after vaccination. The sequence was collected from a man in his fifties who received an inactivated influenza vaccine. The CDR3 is CATSRSPGGENTDTQYF. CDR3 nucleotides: TGTGCCACCAGCAGATCGCCCGGCGGGGAGAACACAGATACGCAGTATTTT.